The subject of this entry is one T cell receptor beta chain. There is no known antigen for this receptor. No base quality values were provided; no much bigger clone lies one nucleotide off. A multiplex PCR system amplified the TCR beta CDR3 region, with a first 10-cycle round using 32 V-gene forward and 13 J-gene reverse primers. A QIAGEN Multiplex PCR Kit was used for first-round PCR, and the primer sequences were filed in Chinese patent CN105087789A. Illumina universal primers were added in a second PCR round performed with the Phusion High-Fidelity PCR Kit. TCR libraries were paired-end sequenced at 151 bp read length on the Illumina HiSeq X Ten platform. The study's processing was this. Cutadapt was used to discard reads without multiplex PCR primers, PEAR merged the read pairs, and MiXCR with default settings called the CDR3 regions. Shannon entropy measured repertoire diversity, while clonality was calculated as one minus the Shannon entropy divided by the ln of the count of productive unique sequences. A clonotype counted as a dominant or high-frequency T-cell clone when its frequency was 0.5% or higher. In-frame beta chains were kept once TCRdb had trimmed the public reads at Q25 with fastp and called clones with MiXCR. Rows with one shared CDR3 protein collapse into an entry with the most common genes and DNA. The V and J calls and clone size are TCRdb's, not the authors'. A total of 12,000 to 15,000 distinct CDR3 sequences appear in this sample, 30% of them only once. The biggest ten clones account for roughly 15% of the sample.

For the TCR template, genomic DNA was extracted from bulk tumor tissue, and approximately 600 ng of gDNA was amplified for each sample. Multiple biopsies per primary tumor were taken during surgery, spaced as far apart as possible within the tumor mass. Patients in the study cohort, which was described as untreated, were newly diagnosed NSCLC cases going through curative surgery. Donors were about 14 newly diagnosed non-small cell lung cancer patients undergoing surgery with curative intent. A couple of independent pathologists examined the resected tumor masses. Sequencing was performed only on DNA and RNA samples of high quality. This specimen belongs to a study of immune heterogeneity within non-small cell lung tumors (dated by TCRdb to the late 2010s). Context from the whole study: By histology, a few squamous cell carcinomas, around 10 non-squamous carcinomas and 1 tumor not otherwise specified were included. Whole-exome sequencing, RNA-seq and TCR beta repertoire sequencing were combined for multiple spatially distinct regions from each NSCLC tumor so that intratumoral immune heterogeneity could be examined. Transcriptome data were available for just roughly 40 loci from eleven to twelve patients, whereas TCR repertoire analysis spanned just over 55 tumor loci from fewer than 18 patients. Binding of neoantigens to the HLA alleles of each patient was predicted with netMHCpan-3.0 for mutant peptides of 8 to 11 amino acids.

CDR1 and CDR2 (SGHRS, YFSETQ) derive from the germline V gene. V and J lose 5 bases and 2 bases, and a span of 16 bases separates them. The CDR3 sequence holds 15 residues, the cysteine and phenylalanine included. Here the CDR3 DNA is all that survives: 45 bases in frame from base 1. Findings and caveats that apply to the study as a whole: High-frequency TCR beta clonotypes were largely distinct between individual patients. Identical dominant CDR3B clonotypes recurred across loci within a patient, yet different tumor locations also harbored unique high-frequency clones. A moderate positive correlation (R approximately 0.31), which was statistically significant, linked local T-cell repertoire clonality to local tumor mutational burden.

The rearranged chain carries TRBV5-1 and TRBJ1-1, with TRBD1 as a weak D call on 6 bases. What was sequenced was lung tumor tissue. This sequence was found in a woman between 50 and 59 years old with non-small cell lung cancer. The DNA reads TGCGCCAGCAGGGTTCTCAGGGGAAGTAACACTGAAGCTTTCTTT. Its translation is CASRVLRGSNTEAFF.